The clone carrying this T cell receptor beta chain was counted between two and nine times. The target antigen is unknown. Trimming shortened V by 4 bases and J by 4 bases, and 11 bases separated the two germline ends. The CDR3 runs 13 residues. Looked up from germline, CDR1 is SGHVS and CDR2 is FQNEAQ. Treatment of the sample: roughly 11-day PBMC culture with coronavirus spike peptide pools or control peptides (ViraFEST assay). The Oncomine TCR Beta short-read assay was applied to DNA of cultured CD4+ T cells. TCRdb called the PCR reads again in MiXCR, with one record for every CDR3 protein. The sample gives 9,100 or so distinct CDR3 sequences, under 25% of which show up once; roughly a fifth is in the top ten. The data derive from a study of vaccination and CD4 T cells after COVID-19.

The sequence came from a human donor with COVID-19. The rearrangement uses TRBV7-8 and TRBJ2-7; no definite D call. The sequencing sample was made of cultured CD4+ T cells from blood. The CDR3 here is CASSSPREYEQYF. Here the CDR3 DNA reads TGTGCCAGCAGCTCCCCGAGAGAATACGAGCAGTACTTC. The variable domain in full, with the rest retrieved from reference TRBV7-8 and TRBJ2-7, is GAGVSQSPRYKVAKRGQDVALRCDPISGHVSLFWYQQALGQGPEFLTYFQNEAQLDKSGLPSDRFFAERPEGSVSTLKIQRTQQEDSAVYLCASSSPREYEQYFGPGTRLTVT.